Detailed here is one TCR beta chain. Its specificity is not known. Sequenced by immunoSEQ multiplex PCR; TCRdb stores in-frame clones only, minus some. The profile shows about 280,000 clones, approximately 88% of them singletons. These data are taken from a study of cytomegalovirus exposure and HLA in healthy donors. This CDR3 is 14 amino acids long. CDR1 and CDR2 from the germline V gene are LNHDA and SQIVND (reference sequence). Trimming took 3 bases from V and 1 from J, leaving 10 bases between them. Study-level results: A few CMV-associated chains proved CMV antigen-specific in vitro. The study flagged some 180 TCR beta chains as cytomegalovirus-associated. The finding came from a later analysis; first-cohort TCR clusters tended to co-occur in the roughly 110 validation repertoires.

This chain joins TRBV19 and TRBJ2-7; tentatively, D is TRBD1 (6 bases). Sequencing used PBMCs. This TCR was sampled from a woman aged 18-30 years in good health and CMV-seronegative. The CDR3 DNA reads as TGTGCCAGTAGTATGACTGGACAGTCCTACGAGCAGTACTTC. Translated: CASSMTGQSYEQYF.